The present T cell receptor beta chain was sequenced within a study of beta chain features in type 1 diabetes. Each population that was sorted was more than 95% pure. The germline CDR1 and CDR2 sequences are SGHRS and YFSETQ. The V segment lost 5 bases and the J segment 4 bases; nucleotides outside the gene matches: 7. CDR3 length: 15 residues. TCRB transcripts that were expressed got sequenced, as all of the isolated RNA had been reverse transcribed. TCRdb keeps only in-frame clones here, not all; method: immunoSEQ multiplex PCR. The sample lists hundreds of thousands of clones, approximately 28% seen once, with around 0.065% in the top ten. In its sample, this clone was seen a few times.

This chain links TRBV5-1 with TRBJ2-3; 10 bases line up with TRBD2. This clonotype originated in a man aged 18 to 29 in good health. Specimen: naive CD4+ T cells from blood. In DNA form, the CDR3 reads TGCGCCAGCAGTTCGGGACTAGCGCTTCCAGATACGCAGTATTTT. Translation: CASSSGLALPDTQYF.